A selection of T cell receptor beta chains follows, all from one sample in a study of blood T cell repertoires in COVID-19. Libraries were prepared by immunoSEQ multiplex PCR; TCRdb keeps only in-frame clonotypes and omits some of them. The sample yields about 180,000 clones, about 81% seen once. Specimen: peripheral blood. These receptors all come from a woman aged 80 or over with COVID-19, enrolled during active disease. The CDR3 runs from the conserved cysteine through the conserved F or W. The D gene is left open where the match is weak. Only part of the rows carry a size: once, few, many, or a class if the clone is expanded.

CDR3 length	clone size	J gene	D gene	V gene	CDR3 protein	CDR3 DNA
15	NA	TRBJ1-1	NA	TRBV11-3	CASSPWGEMNTEAFF	TGTGCCAGCAGCCCCTGGGGAGAGATGAACACTGAAGCTTTCTTT
14	NA	TRBJ2-7	TRBD1	TRBV27	CASSLTGDLYEQYF	TGTGCCAGCAGTTTGACAGGGGACTTATACGAGCAGTACTTC
14	NA	TRBJ2-2	NA	TRBV14	CASSPYLNTGELFF	TGTGCCAGCAGCCCCTACTTGAACACCGGGGAGCTGTTTTTT
16	NA	TRBJ2-1	TRBD2	TRBV7-2	CASSWGSGGGANEQFF	TGTGCCAGCAGCTGGGGTAGCGGGGGGGGAGCGAATGAGCAGTTCTTC
16	NA	TRBJ2-2	TRBD1	TRBV7-9	CASSSRRGRDTGELFF	TGTGCCAGCAGCTCTCGTAGGGGGCGCGACACCGGGGAGCTGTTTTTT
13	NA	TRBJ1-2	NA	TRBV19	CASSMGGGYGYTF	TGTGCCAGTAGTATGGGGGGAGGCTATGGCTACACCTTC
12	NA	TRBJ2-3	TRBD1	TRBV5-1	CASSLNRGTQYF	TGCGCCAGCAGCTTAAACAGGGGTACGCAGTATTTT
15	NA	TRBJ2-5	TRBD2	TRBV15	CATSRDRGGGETQYF	TGTGCCACCAGCAGAGATCGGGGGGGCGGGGAGACCCAGTACTTC
15	NA	TRBJ2-2	TRBD2	TRBV9	CASSAGLADTGELFF	TGTGCCAGCAGCGCCGGACTAGCGGACACCGGGGAGCTGTTTTTT
17	NA	TRBJ2-5	NA	TRBV5-1	CASSLDPTGTFQETQYF	TGCGCCAGCAGCTTGGATCCAACCGGGACTTTTCAAGAGACCCAGTACTTC
13	NA	TRBJ1-6	NA	TRBV19	CARQDSYNSPLHF	TGTGCCAGACAGGACAGTTATAATTCACCCCTCCACTTT
16	once	TRBJ2-4	TRBD1	TRBV7-8	CASSPWTGTAKNIQYF	TGTGCCAGCAGCCCATGGACAGGGACGGCCAAAAACATTCAGTACTTC
15	NA	TRBJ2-5	NA	TRBV10-3	CAISEEDGSFSTQYF	TGTGCCATCAGTGAGGAGGACGGGAGCTTTTCGACCCAGTACTTC
17	NA	TRBJ1-1	NA	TRBV18	CASSPYKSGGGNTEAFF	TGTGCCAGCTCACCGTATAAATCTGGGGGGGGAAACACTGAAGCTTTCTTT
20	NA	TRBJ1-5	TRBD1	TRBV27	CASSLRWTGGTSGGNQPQHF	TGTGCCAGCAGTTTACGCTGGACAGGAGGGACCTCAGGGGGCAATCAGCCCCAGCATTTT
14	NA	TRBJ2-7	TRBD1	TRBV28	CASSFMGTGKEQYF	TGTGCTAGCAGCTTTATGGGGACAGGGAAAGAGCAGTACTTC
18	NA	TRBJ2-2	TRBD2	TRBV7-3	CASSSSLAGGMNTGELFF	TGTGCCAGCAGCTCCTCTCTAGCGGGGGGCATGAACACCGGGGAGCTGTTTTTT
13	NA	TRBJ1-1	TRBD1	TRBV7-6	CASSPFGQDEAFF	TGTGCCAGCAGCCCCTTCGGACAGGACGAAGCTTTCTTT
22	once	TRBJ2-2	TRBD2	TRBV4-1	CASSPSSYSGLAGGAGTGELFF	TGCGCCAGCAGCCCGTCGTCTTACTCCGGACTAGCGGGGGGGGCGGGCACCGGGGAGCTGTTTTTT
12	few	TRBJ2-7	NA	TRBV6-5	CATQGGGYEQYF	TGTGCCACCCAGGGAGGGGGCTACGAGCAGTACTTC
14	NA	TRBJ2-5	TRBD1	TRBV5-1	CASSPTGGAGTQYF	TGCGCCAGCAGTCCCACAGGGGGCGCCGGGACCCAGTACTTC
12	NA	TRBJ2-5	TRBD2	TRBV2	CASSWTSGPQYF	TGTGCCAGCAGCTGGACTAGTGGTCCCCAGTACTTC
20	NA	TRBJ2-3	TRBD2	TRBV4-2	CASSQDRPGTSGVSADTQYF	TGTGCCAGCAGCCAAGATCGACCCGGGACTAGCGGGGTATCGGCAGATACGCAGTATTTT
15	NA	TRBJ2-1	TRBD1	TRBV11-2	CASSLLAGGYNEQFF	TGTGCCAGCAGCTTACTAGCAGGGGGCTACAATGAGCAGTTCTTC
16	NA	TRBJ2-5	TRBD2	TRBV2	CASSTNGLAGEETQYF	TGTGCCAGCAGTACAAACGGACTAGCGGGAGAAGAGACCCAGTACTTC
15	NA	TRBJ1-2	NA	TRBV7-2	CASSLVGAGNYGYTF	TGTGCCAGCAGCTTAGTGGGGGCAGGGAACTATGGCTACACCTTC
15	NA	TRBJ2-1	NA	TRBV18	CASSPGTVDYNEQFF	TGTGCCAGCTCACCAGGGACTGTAGATTACAATGAGCAGTTCTTC
13	few	TRBJ2-7	NA	TRBV5-4	CASRGAESYEQYF	TGTGCCAGCAGGGGGGCGGAATCCTACGAGCAGTACTTC
16	NA	TRBJ1-4	TRBD1	TRBV5-1	CASSPGQGNRVEKLFF	TGCGCCAGCAGCCCGGGACAGGGAAACAGAGTTGAAAAACTGTTTTTT
17	NA	TRBJ1-5	NA	TRBV5-1	CASSLGSGPLSNQPQHF	TGCGCCAGCAGCTTGGGTTCTGGGCCCCTTAGCAATCAGCCCCAGCATTTT
17	once	TRBJ2-5	TRBD2	TRBV2	CASSEYLAGGYQETQYF	TGTGCCAGCAGTGAATACCTAGCGGGAGGGTACCAAGAGACCCAGTACTTC
13	few	TRBJ1-2	NA	TRBV4-2	CASSQGGFGGYTF	TGTGCCAGCAGCCAAGGGGGCTTTGGTGGCTACACCTTC
13	once	TRBJ2-7	NA	TRBV7-9	CASQGNGLYEQYF	TGTGCCAGCCAGGGAAACGGGCTCTACGAGCAGTACTTC
16	NA	TRBJ1-5	NA	TRBV28	CASIAGDYYSNQPQHF	TGTGCCAGCATCGCGGGGGACTACTATAGCAATCAGCCCCAGCATTTT
12	NA	TRBJ2-7	NA	TRBV3-1/TRBV3-2	CASSQGKLDKVF	TGTGCCAGCAGCCAAGGAAAACTAGATAAGGTCTTC
16	NA	TRBJ1-1	NA	TRBV6-1	CASSESPGVGYTEAFF	TGTGCCAGCAGTGAAAGCCCAGGGGTAGGGTACACTGAAGCTTTCTTT
12	once	TRBJ2-2	TRBD1	TRBV2	CASIGTVRELFF	TGTGCCAGCATTGGGACAGTTCGGGAGCTGTTTTTT
17	NA	TRBJ2-1	TRBD2	TRBV5-6	CASSLRLAENLYNEQFF	TGTGCCAGCAGCTTACGACTAGCAGAGAACTTATACAATGAGCAGTTCTTC
15	once	TRBJ2-7	TRBD2	TRBV28	CASSLVTSGLYEQYF	TGTGCCAGCAGTCTCGTGACTAGCGGACTCTACGAGCAGTACTTC
13	NA	TRBJ1-1	NA	TRBV6-5	CASSFRGGTEAFF	TGTGCCAGCAGTTTTAGGGGTGGCACTGAAGCTTTCTTT
14	NA	TRBJ2-7	NA	TRBV19	CASSIGLRSYEQYF	TGTGCCAGTAGCATAGGACTCCGCTCCTACGAGCAGTACTTC
15	few	TRBJ2-5	NA	TRBV10-3	CAISESDSLQETQYF	TGTGCCATCAGTGAGTCGGACAGCCTCCAAGAGACCCAGTACTTC
16	NA	TRBJ1-1	NA	TRBV2	CASSVVFRTAITEAFF	TGTGCCAGCAGTGTCGTATTTCGGACAGCGATCACTGAAGCTTTCTTT
13	NA	TRBJ1-2	NA	TRBV6-2/TRBV6-3	CASSYFGSRGYTF	TGTGCCAGCAGTTATTTTGGGTCTAGAGGCTACACCTTC
17	NA	TRBJ2-6	NA	TRBV2	CASSEWAGNSGANVLTF	TGTGCCAGCAGTGAATGGGCAGGGAACTCTGGGGCCAACGTCCTGACTTTC
15	NA	TRBJ1-4	TRBD1	TRBV6-5	CASNPTGGPNEKLFF	TGTGCCAGCAATCCGACAGGGGGGCCTAATGAAAAACTGTTTTTT
12	NA	TRBJ1-2	NA	TRBV2	CASSPGMRGYTF	TGTGCCAGCAGCCCAGGGATGAGGGGCTACACCTTC
15	NA	TRBJ2-7	TRBD2	TRBV4-2	CASSPLAGVSYEQYF	TGTGCCAGCAGCCCACTAGCGGGAGTCTCCTACGAGCAGTACTTC
15	NA	TRBJ2-3	NA	TRBV5-6	CASTRGFGSGDTQYF	TGTGCCAGCACCCGCGGTTTCGGTAGCGGAGATACGCAGTATTTT